These T cell receptor beta chains were read from a single sample in a study of regulatory T cells in long-lasting Graves disease. A single record per CDR3 protein comes from TCRdb applying MiXCR to the multiplex PCR reads. This table has more than 400,000 distinct CDR3 sequences, about a sixth appearing once. The data were also submitted as part of a second study, on T cells in Graves' hyperthyroidism and ophthalmopathy.

The sequenced sample was peripheral blood mononuclear cells (PBMCs), obtained at new diagnosis, from a patient treated with antithyroid drugs. The receptors here all came from a man in his forties with Graves disease. Each CDR3 is given with its conserved first and last residue. The D gene is left open where the match is weak. The size of a clone is reported for some rows only, either as once, few or many, or as a class for expanded clones.

clone size: NA; D gene: TRBD2; CDR3 length: 18; V gene: TRBV25-1; J gene: TRBJ2-2; CDR3 protein: CASSPTPLAGENTGELFF; CDR3 DNA: TGTGCCAGCAGCCCTACCCCCCTAGCGGGAGAGAACACCGGGGAGCTGTTTTTT
clone size: NA; D gene: NA; CDR3 length: 16; V gene: TRBV11-2; J gene: TRBJ2-2; CDR3 protein: CASSLGTPSNTGELFF; CDR3 DNA: TGTGCCAGCAGCCTCGGGACACCTTCGAACACCGGGGAGCTGTTTTTT
clone size: NA; D gene: NA; CDR3 length: 14; V gene: TRBV20-1; J gene: TRBJ2-1; CDR3 protein: CSARDPSSYNEQFF; CDR3 DNA: TGCAGTGCTAGAGATCCAAGCTCCTACAATGAGCAGTTCTTC
clone size: many; D gene: NA; CDR3 length: 13; V gene: TRBV5-1; J gene: TRBJ1-1; CDR3 protein: CASSPGGSTEAFF; CDR3 DNA: TGCGCCAGCAGTCCGGGTGGGAGCACTGAAGCTTTCTTT
clone size: NA; D gene: TRBD1; CDR3 length: 15; V gene: TRBV5-5; J gene: TRBJ1-2; CDR3 protein: CASSPNRGQVYGYTF; CDR3 DNA: TGTGCCAGCAGCCCAAACAGGGGGCAGGTCTATGGCTACACCTTC
clone size: NA; D gene: TRBD2; CDR3 length: 17; V gene: TRBV28; J gene: TRBJ2-7; CDR3 protein: CASEKGLAGGPSYEQYF; CDR3 DNA: TGTGCCAGCGAAAAGGGACTAGCGGGAGGGCCCTCCTACGAGCAGTACTTC
clone size: many; D gene: NA; CDR3 length: 13; V gene: TRBV7-3; J gene: TRBJ1-1; CDR3 protein: CASSPRGSSEAFF; CDR3 DNA: TGTGCCAGCAGCCCCCGGGGTTCTTCTGAAGCTTTCTTT
clone size: many; D gene: NA; CDR3 length: 15; V gene: TRBV5-1; J gene: TRBJ2-5; CDR3 protein: CASSLADRSQETQYF; CDR3 DNA: TGCGCCAGCAGCTTGGCCGACAGGTCCCAAGAGACCCAGTACTTC
clone size: NA; D gene: TRBD1; CDR3 length: 12; V gene: TRBV20-1; J gene: TRBJ1-4; CDR3 protein: CSARTGGEKLFF; CDR3 DNA: TGCAGTGCTAGGACAGGGGGTGAAAAACTGTTTTTT
clone size: many; D gene: NA; CDR3 length: 12; V gene: TRBV28; J gene: TRBJ2-7; CDR3 protein: CASSYRLYEQYF; CDR3 DNA: TGTGCCAGCAGTTACAGACTCTACGAGCAGTACTTC
clone size: few; D gene: TRBD1; CDR3 length: 15; V gene: TRBV12-3/TRBV12-4; J gene: TRBJ2-1; CDR3 protein: CASSSLGTGGMGQFF; CDR3 DNA: TGTGCCAGCAGTTCCCTCGGGACAGGGGGCATGGGGCAGTTCTTC
clone size: few; D gene: NA; CDR3 length: 16; V gene: TRBV24-1; J gene: TRBJ2-1; CDR3 protein: CATSDPTKSSYNEQFF; CDR3 DNA: TGTGCCACCAGTGACCCGACCAAAAGCTCCTACAATGAGCAGTTCTTC
clone size: NA; D gene: TRBD1; CDR3 length: 14; V gene: TRBV29-1; J gene: TRBJ2-2; CDR3 protein: CNVNDRGRTGELFF; CDR3 DNA: TGCAACGTAAACGACAGGGGCAGGACCGGGGAGCTGTTTTTT
clone size: few; D gene: NA; CDR3 length: 17; V gene: TRBV6-1; J gene: TRBJ2-2; CDR3 protein: CASARFMSRANTGELFF; CDR3 DNA: TGTGCCAGCGCCAGGTTTATGTCGAGAGCGAACACCGGGGAGCTGTTTTTT
clone size: many; D gene: NA; CDR3 length: 12; V gene: TRBV20-1; J gene: TRBJ2-7; CDR3 protein: CSAREGPREQYF; CDR3 DNA: TGCAGTGCTAGAGAGGGCCCGAGGGAGCAGTACTTC
clone size: few; D gene: TRBD1; CDR3 length: 11; V gene: TRBV24-1; J gene: TRBJ2-3; CDR3 protein: CATSSGTEQYF; CDR3 DNA: TGTGCCACCAGTTCCGGGACAGAGCAGTATTTT
clone size: many; D gene: TRBD1; CDR3 length: 16; V gene: TRBV20-1; J gene: TRBJ1-2; CDR3 protein: CSARGDRGRRNYGYTF; CDR3 DNA: TGCAGTGCTAGAGGGGACAGGGGGCGCCGGAACTATGGCTACACCTTC
clone size: many; D gene: NA; CDR3 length: 14; V gene: TRBV20-1; J gene: TRBJ2-7; CDR3 protein: CSARAGLSSYEQYF; CDR3 DNA: TGCAGTGCTAGAGCAGGATTATCTTCCTACGAGCAGTACTTC
clone size: many; D gene: NA; CDR3 length: 15; V gene: TRBV24-1; J gene: TRBJ2-5; CDR3 protein: CATSDPLGGGETQYF; CDR3 DNA: TGTGCCACCAGTGATCCCCTCGGTGGAGGAGAGACCCAGTACTTC
clone size: many; D gene: NA; CDR3 length: 11; V gene: TRBV20-1; J gene: TRBJ2-7; CDR3 protein: CSARDKDSQYF; CDR3 DNA: TGCAGTGCTAGGGATAAAGACAGCCAATACTTC
clone size: many; D gene: TRBD2; CDR3 length: 18; V gene: TRBV14; J gene: TRBJ2-5; CDR3 protein: CASSQERGLAVLQETQYF; CDR3 DNA: TGTGCCAGCAGCCAAGAAAGAGGACTAGCGGTCCTCCAAGAGACCCAGTACTTC
clone size: few; D gene: TRBD1; CDR3 length: 14; V gene: TRBV10-1; J gene: TRBJ2-1; CDR3 protein: CATRAGTGIDEQFF; CDR3 DNA: TGCGCCACCAGGGCCGGGACAGGGATCGATGAGCAGTTCTTC
clone size: many; D gene: TRBD2; CDR3 length: 14; V gene: TRBV29-1; J gene: TRBJ2-2; CDR3 protein: CSADTPGRTGELFF; CDR3 DNA: TGCAGCGCGGACACTCCCGGGAGGACCGGGGAGCTGTTTTTT
clone size: many; D gene: NA; CDR3 length: 13; V gene: TRBV7-9; J gene: TRBJ1-2; CDR3 protein: CASSLLTGYGYTF; CDR3 DNA: TGTGCCAGCAGCTTACTGACAGGCTATGGCTACACCTTC